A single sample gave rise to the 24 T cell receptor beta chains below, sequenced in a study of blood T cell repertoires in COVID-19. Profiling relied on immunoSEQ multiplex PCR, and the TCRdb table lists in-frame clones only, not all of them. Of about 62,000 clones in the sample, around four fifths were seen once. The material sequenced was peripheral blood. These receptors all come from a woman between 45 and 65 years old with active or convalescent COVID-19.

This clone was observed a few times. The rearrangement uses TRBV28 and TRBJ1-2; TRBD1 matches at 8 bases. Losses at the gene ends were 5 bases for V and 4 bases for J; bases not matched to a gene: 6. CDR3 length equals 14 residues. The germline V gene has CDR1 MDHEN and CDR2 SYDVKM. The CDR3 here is CASSPDRAGYGYTF. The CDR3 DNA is TGTGCCAGCAGTCCGGACAGGGCCGGCTATGGCTACACCTTC.

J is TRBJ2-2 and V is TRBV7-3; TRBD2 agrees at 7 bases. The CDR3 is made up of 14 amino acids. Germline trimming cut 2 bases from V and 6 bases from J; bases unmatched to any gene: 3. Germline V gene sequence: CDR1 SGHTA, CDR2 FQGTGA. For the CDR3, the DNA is TGTGCCAGCAGCTTACCCCGGGAGGCCGGGGAGCTGTTTTTT. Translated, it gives CASSLPREAGELFF.

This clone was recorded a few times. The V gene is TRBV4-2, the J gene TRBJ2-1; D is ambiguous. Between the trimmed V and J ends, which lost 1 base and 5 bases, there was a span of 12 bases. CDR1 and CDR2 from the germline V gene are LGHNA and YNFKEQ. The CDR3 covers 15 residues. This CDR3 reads CASSQGVGEHNEQFF. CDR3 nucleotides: TGTGCCAGCAGCCAAGGGGTGGGCGAGCACAATGAGCAGTTCTTC.

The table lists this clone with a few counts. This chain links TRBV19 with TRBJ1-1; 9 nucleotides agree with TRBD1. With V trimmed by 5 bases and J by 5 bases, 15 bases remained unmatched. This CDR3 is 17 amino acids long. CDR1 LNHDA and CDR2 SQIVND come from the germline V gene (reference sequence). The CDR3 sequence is CASSPNWGTGSVTEAFF. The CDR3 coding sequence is TGTGCCAGTAGTCCGAATTGGGGGACAGGGTCGGTAACTGAAGCTTTCTTT. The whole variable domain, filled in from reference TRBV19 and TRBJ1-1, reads DGGITQSPKYLFRKEGQNVTLSCEQNLNHDAMYWYRQDPGQGLRLIYYSQIVNDFQKGDIAEGYSVSREKKESFPLTVTSAQKNPTAFYLCASSPNWGTGSVTEAFFGQGTRLTVV.

The CDR3 DNA is TGTGCCAGCAGCCGAGGACTAGCGGGAGCCTACAATGAGCAGTTCTTC. Protein: CASSRGLAGAYNEQFF. This chain links TRBV3-1 (or the pseudogene TRBV3-2) with TRBJ2-1; TRBD2 agrees at 13 bases. The CDR3 length is 16 residues. CDR1 is LGHDT, CDR2 YNNKEL, per germline (reference sequence). V shed 4 bases, J shed 2 bases, and the junction held 2 bases outside the gene matches.

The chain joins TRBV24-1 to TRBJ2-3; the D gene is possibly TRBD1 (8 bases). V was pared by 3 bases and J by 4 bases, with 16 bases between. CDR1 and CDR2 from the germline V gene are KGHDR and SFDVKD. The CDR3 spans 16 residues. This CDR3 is CATSDPPTGGADTQYF. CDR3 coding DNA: TGTGCCACCAGTGATCCGCCCACAGGGGGGGCAGATACGCAGTATTTT.

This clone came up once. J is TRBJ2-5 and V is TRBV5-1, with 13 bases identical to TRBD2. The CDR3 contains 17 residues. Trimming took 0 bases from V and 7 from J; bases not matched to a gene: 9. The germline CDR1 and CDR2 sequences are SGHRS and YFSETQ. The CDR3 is CASSLGGTSGIEGTQYF. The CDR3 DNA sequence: TGCGCCAGCAGCTTGGGGGGGACTAGCGGGATCGAGGGGACCCAGTACTTC. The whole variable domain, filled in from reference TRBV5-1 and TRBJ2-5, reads KAGVTQTPRYLIKTRGQQVTLSCSPISGHRSVSWYQQTPGQGLQFLFEYFSETQRNKGNFPGRFSGRQFSNSRSEMNVSTLELGDSALYLCASSLGGTSGIEGTQYFGPGTRLLVL.

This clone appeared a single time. The CDR3 DNA is TGTGCCAGCAGTGCCCCGGGCGGGAGAGGACAAGAGACCCAGTACTTC. Amino acid sequence: CASSAPGGRGQETQYF. This chain uses TRBV6-2 or TRBV6-3 with TRBJ2-5, with 7 nucleotides matching TRBD2. The CDR3 loop spans 16 amino acids. Germline assignment: CDR1 MNHEY and CDR2 SVGEGT. V shed 5 bases, J shed 2 bases, and the junction held 11 bases outside the gene matches.

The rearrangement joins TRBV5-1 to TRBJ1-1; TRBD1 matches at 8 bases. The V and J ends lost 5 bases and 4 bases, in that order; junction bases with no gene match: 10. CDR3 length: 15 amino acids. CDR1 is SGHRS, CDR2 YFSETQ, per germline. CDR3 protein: CASRNQGAAGTEAFF. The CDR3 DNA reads TGCGCCAGCAGGAATCAGGGGGCGGCGGGCACTGAAGCTTTCTTT. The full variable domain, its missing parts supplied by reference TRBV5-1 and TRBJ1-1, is KAGVTQTPRYLIKTRGQQVTLSCSPISGHRSVSWYQQTPGQGLQFLFEYFSETQRNKGNFPGRFSGRQFSNSRSEMNVSTLELGDSALYLCASRNQGAAGTEAFFGQGTRLTVV.

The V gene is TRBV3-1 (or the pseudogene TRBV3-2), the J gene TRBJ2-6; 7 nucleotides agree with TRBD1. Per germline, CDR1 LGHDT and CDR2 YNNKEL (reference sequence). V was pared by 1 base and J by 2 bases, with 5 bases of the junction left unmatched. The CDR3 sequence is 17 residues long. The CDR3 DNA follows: TGTGCCAGCAGCCAAGGTTCCGGGACAGCTGGGGCCAACGTCCTGACTTTC. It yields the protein CASSQGSGTAGANVLTF.

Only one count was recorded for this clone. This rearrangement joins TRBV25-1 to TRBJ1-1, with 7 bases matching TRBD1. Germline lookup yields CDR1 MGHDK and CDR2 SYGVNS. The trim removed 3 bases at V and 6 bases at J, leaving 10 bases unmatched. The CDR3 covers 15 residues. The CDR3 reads CASSDNRGRVSEAFF. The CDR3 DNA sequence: TGTGCCAGCAGTGATAACAGGGGCCGGGTCTCTGAAGCTTTCTTT.

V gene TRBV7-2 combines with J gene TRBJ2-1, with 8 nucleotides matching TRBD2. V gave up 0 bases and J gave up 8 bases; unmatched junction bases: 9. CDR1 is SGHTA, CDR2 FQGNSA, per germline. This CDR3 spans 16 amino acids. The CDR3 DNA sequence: TGTGCCAGCAGCTTAGCCCGGGGAAGCGGGAGCTATGAGCAGTTCTTC. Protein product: CASSLARGSGSYEQFF. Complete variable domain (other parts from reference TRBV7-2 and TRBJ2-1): GAGVSQSPSNKVTEKGKDVELRCDPISGHTALYWYRQSLGQGLEFLIYFQGNSAPDKSGLPSDRFSAERTGGSVSTLTIQRTQQEDSAVYLCASSLARGSGSYEQFFGPGTRLTVL.

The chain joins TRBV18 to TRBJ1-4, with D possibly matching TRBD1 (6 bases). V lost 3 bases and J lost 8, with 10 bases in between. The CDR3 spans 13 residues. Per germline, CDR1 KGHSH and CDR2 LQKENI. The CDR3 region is CASSPGGAEKLFF. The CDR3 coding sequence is TGTGCCAGCTCACCTGGGGGGGCCGAAAAACTGTTTTTT.

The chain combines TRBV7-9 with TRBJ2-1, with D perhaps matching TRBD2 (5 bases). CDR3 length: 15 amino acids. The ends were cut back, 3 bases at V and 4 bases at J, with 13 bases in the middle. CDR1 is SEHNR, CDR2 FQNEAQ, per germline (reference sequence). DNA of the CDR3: TGTGCCAGCAGCTTGGTCAGCGGCGGTTACAATGAGCAGTTCTTC. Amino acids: CASSLVSGGYNEQFF.

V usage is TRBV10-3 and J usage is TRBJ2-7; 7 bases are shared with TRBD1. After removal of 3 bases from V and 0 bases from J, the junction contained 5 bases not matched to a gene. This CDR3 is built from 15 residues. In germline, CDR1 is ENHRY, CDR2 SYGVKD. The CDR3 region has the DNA TGTGCCATCAGTGATTTCGACAGGGCCTCCTACGAGCAGTACTTC. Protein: CAISDFDRASYEQYF.

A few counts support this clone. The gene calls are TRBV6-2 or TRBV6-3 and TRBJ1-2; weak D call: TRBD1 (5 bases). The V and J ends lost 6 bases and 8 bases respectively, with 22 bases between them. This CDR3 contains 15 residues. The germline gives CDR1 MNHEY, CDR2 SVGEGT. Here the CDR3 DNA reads TGTGCCAGCAGCCCCAGGGAGGGGACCTTGAGAGGCTACACCTTC. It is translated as CASSPREGTLRGYTF.

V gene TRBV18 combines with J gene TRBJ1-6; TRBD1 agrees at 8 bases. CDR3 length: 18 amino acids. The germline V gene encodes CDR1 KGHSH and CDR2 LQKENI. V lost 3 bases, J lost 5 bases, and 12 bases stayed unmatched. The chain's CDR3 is CASSPLPGTGTDNSPLHF. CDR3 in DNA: TGTGCCAGCTCACCTCTACCCGGGACAGGAACGGATAATTCACCCCTCCACTTT.

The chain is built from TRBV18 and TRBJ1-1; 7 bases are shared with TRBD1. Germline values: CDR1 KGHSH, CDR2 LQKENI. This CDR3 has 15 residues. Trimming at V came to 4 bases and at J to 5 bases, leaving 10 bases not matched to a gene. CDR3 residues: CASSQTPGQSTEAFF. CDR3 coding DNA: TGTGCCAGCTCACAAACGCCGGGACAGAGTACTGAAGCTTTCTTT.

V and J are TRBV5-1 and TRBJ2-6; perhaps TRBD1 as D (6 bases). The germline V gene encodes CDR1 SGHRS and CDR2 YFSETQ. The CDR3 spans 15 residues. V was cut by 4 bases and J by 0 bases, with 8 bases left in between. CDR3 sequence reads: CASSKDSSGANVLTF. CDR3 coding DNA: TGCGCCAGCAGCAAGGACAGCTCTGGGGCCAACGTCCTGACTTTC.

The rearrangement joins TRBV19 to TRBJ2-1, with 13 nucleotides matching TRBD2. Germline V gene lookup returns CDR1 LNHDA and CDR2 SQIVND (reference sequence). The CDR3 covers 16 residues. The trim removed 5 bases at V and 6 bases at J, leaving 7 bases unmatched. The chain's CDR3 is CASSGRTSGRGNEQFF. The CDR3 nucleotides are TGTGCCAGTAGTGGGAGGACTAGCGGGAGAGGCAATGAGCAGTTCTTC.

CDR3 region: CASGRFTYEQYF. For the CDR3, the DNA is TGTGCCAGCGGCAGGTTCACCTACGAGCAGTACTTC. The chain joins TRBV2 to TRBJ2-7, with D uncertain. The CDR3 spans 12 residues. V lost 8 bases and J 2 bases, leaving 10 bases between the germline ends. Germline loops: CDR1 SNHLY, CDR2 FYNNEI. Drawing the rest from reference TRBV2 and TRBJ2-7, the complete variable domain is EPEVTQTPSHQVTQMGQEVILRCVPISNHLYFYWYRQILGQKVEFLVSFYNNEISEKSEIFDDQFSVERPDGSNFTLKIRSTKLEDSAMYFCASGRFTYEQYFGPGTRLTVT.

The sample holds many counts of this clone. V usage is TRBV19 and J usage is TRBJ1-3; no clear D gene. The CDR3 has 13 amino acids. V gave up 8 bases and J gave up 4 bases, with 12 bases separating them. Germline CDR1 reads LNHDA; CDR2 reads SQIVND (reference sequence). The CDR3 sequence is CASCVGSGNTIYF. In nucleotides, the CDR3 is TGTGCCAGTTGCGTGGGGAGCGGAAACACCATATATTTT. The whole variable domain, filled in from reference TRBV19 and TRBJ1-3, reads DGGITQSPKYLFRKEGQNVTLSCEQNLNHDAMYWYRQDPGQGLRLIYYSQIVNDFQKGDIAEGYSVSREKKESFPLTVTSAQKNPTAFYLCASCVGSGNTIYFGEGSWLTVV.

CDR3: CSVERSRDTQYF. In DNA, the CDR3 is TGCAGCGTTGAGAGATCCCGAGATACGCAGTATTTT. The chain is built from TRBV29-1 and TRBJ2-3; D is uncertain. CDR3 size: 12 residues. The V end was cut by 3 bases, the J end by 5 bases, with 9 bases between. Germline CDR1 is SQVTM and CDR2 is ANQGSEA.

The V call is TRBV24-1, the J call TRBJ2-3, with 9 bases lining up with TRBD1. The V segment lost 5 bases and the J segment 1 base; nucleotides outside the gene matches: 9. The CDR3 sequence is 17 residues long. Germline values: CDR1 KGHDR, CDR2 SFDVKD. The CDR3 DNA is TGTGCCACCAGTGTCGTGGGACAGGGAGAAGGCACAGATACGCAGTATTTT. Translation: CATSVVGQGEGTDTQYF.